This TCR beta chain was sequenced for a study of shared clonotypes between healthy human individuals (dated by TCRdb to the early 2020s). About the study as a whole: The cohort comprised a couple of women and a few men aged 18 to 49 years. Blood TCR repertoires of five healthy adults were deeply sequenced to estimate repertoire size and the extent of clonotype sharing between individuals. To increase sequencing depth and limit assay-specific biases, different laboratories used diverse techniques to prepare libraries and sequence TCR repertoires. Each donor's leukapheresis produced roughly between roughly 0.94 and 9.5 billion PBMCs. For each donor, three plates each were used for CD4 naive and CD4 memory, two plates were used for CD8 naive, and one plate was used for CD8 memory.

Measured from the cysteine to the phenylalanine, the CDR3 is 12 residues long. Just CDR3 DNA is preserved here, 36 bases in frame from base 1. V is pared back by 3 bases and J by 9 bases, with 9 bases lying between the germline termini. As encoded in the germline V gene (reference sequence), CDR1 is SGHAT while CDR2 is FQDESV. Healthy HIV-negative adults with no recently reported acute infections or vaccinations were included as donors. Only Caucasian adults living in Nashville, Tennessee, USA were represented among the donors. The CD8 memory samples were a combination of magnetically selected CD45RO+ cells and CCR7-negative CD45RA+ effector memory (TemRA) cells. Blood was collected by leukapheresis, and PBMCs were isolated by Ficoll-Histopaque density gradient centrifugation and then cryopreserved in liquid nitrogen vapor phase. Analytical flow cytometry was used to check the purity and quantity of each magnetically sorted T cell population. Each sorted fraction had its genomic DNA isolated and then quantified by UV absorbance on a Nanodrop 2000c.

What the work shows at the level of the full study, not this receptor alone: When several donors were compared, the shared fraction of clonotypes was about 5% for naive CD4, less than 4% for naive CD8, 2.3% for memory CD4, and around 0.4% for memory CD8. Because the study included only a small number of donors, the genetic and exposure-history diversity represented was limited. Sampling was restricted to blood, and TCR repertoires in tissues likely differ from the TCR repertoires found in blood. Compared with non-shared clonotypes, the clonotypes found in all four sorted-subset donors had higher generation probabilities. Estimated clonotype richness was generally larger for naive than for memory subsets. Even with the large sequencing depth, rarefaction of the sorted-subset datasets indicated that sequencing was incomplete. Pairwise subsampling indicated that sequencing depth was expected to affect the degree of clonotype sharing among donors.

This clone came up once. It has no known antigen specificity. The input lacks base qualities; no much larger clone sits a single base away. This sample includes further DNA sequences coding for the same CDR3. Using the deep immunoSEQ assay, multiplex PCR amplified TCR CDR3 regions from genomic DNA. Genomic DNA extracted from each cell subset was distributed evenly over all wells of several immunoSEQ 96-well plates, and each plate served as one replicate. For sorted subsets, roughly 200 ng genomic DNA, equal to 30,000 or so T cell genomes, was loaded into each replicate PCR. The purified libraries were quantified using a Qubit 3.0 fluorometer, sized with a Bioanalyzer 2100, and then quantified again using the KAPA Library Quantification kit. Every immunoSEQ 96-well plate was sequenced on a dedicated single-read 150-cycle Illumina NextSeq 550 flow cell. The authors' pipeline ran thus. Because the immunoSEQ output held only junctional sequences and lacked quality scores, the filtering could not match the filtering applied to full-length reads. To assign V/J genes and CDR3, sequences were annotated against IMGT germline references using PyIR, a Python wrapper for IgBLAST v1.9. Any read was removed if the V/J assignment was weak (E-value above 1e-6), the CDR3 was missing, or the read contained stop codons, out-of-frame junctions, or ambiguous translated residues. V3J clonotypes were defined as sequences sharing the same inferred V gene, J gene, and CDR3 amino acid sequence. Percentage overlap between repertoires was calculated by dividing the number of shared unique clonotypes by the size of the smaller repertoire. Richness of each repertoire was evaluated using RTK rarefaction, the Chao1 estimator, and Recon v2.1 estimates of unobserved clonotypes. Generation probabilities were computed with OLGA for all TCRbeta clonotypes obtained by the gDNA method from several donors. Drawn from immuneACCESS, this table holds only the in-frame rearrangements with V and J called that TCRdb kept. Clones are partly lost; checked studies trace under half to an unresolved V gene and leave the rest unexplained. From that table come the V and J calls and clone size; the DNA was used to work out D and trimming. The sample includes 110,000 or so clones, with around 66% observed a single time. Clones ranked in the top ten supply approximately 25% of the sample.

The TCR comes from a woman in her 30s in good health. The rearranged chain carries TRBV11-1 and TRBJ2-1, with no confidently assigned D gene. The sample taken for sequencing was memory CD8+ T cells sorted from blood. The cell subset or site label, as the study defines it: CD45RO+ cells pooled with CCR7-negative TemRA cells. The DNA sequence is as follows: TGTGCCAGCAGCTTGTCGATAAGTGAGCAGTTCTTC. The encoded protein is CASSLSISEQFF.